The next 26 T cell receptor beta chains were all read from a single sample in a study of cytomegalovirus exposure and HLA in healthy donors. The PCR employed 60 Vbeta primers together with 13 Jbeta primers. Only in-frame clones appear in the TCRdb table, and some are missing; sequencing was by immunoSEQ multiplex PCR. The repertoire consists of approximately 160,000 clones, with 70% to 80% occurring once and the leading ten covering about 9.7%. The specimen sequenced was PBMCs. These receptors were taken from a man aged 18 to 29 in good health and CMV-seropositive.

The J gene is TRBJ2-5, the V gene TRBV7-8, with 10 bases lining up with TRBD1. TRBJ2-7 explains the end of the DNA better; the J call may be wrong. Germline CDR1 reads SGHVS; CDR2 reads FQNEAQ. The CDR3 has 17 amino acids. The CDR3 sequence is CASSFPKGGQGVHEQYF. CDR3 sequence (DNA): TGTGCCAGCAGCTTCCCCAAGGGTGGACAGGGGGTCCACGAGCAGTACTTC.

The chain couples TRBV11-2 to TRBJ1-1; D gene uncertain. V was trimmed by 5 bases and J by 11 bases, leaving 21 bases between them. Per germline, CDR1 SGHAT and CDR2 FQNNGV. This CDR3 region has 14 residues. CDR3 DNA: TGTGCCAGCAGCGGGGTTGGAGGGTCCCCTTTTGCTTTCTTT. Protein sequence: CASSGVGGSPFAFF.

V is TRBV6-5 and J is TRBJ2-7; D not resolved. The V gene lost 7 bases and the J gene lost 4 bases, with 20 bases spanning the gap. The CDR3 is 15 amino acids. Germline loops: CDR1 MNHEY, CDR2 SVGAGI. In DNA, the CDR3 is TGTGCCAGCAAGAACGGAGAACTAACCCCATACGAGCAGTACTTC. This translates into CASKNGELTPYEQYF.

This clone was observed a handful of times. The rearrangement links TRBV11-2 to TRBJ1-2; D may be TRBD1 (5 bases). The V and J ends lost 7 bases and 4 bases respectively, with 16 bases between them. The CDR3 is made up of 14 amino acids. Germline CDR1 reads SGHAT; CDR2 reads FQNNGV. The CDR3 loop is CASIPSGGGYGYTF. The CDR3 DNA follows: TGTGCCAGCATCCCGTCGGGGGGGGGCTATGGCTACACCTTC.

In its sample, this clone was seen a few times. This chain uses TRBV5-4 with TRBJ2-1; TRBD2 aligns across 8 bases. The germline CDR1 and CDR2 sequences are SGHNT and YYREEE (reference sequence). The J segment lost 2 bases and the V segment lost 4 bases, leaving 5 bases of the junction unmatched. This CDR3 is built from 15 residues. The CDR3 loop is CASSRSGSTYNEQFF. For the CDR3, the DNA is TGTGCCAGCAGCCGGAGCGGGAGTACCTACAATGAGCAGTTCTTC.

The chain is built from TRBV28 and TRBJ2-3; tentatively, D is TRBD1 (6 bases). The CDR3 has 14 amino acids. V lost 5 bases and J 2 bases, leaving 11 bases between the germline ends. CDR1 and CDR2 (germline): MDHEN, SYDVKM. The CDR3 nucleotides read TGTGCCAGCAGTGCAGGGGCCATCACAGATACGCAGTATTTT. As protein: CASSAGAITDTQYF.

This clone is a singleton in its sample. V and J are TRBV7-9 and TRBJ2-7; TRBD1 is a possible D gene (7 bases). Germline values: CDR1 SEHNR, CDR2 FQNEAQ (reference sequence). Trimming took 6 bases from V and 0 from J, leaving 15 bases between them. There are 15 residues in the CDR3. The CDR3 loop reads CASSGGTVSSYEQYF. CDR3 nucleotide sequence: TGTGCCAGCAGTGGGGGGACAGTGAGCTCCTACGAGCAGTACTTC.

The chain uses TRBV7-8 and TRBJ1-1; D remains unclear. V was cut by 5 bases and J by 9 bases, with 22 bases left in between. The length of the CDR3 is 15 residues. Germline CDR1 and CDR2: SGHVS and FQNEAQ. CDR3 in amino acids: CASSPTSGQLRQAFF. The CDR3 region has the DNA TGTGCCAGCAGCCCGACGTCTGGGCAGCTCCGTCAAGCTTTCTTT.

The V call is TRBV18, the J call TRBJ1-1; 7 bases line up with TRBD1. Germline V gives CDR1 KGHSH, CDR2 LQKENI. The junction had 5 bases not matched to a gene; V was cut back by 3 bases and J by 4 bases. The CDR3 sequence is 14 residues long. CDR3 nucleotides: TGTGCCAGCTCACCCGAGGGGGCCGGCACTGAAGCTTTCTTT. Translation gives CASSPEGAGTEAFF.

This rearrangement joins TRBV27 to TRBJ2-7; 9 positions match TRBD2. The ends lost 3 bases at V and 7 bases at J; junction bases unmatched: 10. The CDR3 runs 15 residues. Germline CDR1 is MNHEY and CDR2 is SMNVEV (reference sequence). The CDR3: CASSFSSGMSREQYF. CDR3 in DNA: TGTGCCAGCAGTTTTTCTAGCGGGATGAGTCGGGAGCAGTACTTC.

J is TRBJ2-4 and V is TRBV29-1, with 8 bases fitting TRBD2. V lost 4 bases and J lost 8; bases outside the gene matches: 4. Germline V lookup: CDR1 SQVTM, CDR2 ANQGSEA. CDR3 length equals 12 residues. The CDR3 nucleotides read TGCAGCGTTGGCAGCGGGAGCTACATTCAGTACTTC. Its translation is CSVGSGSYIQYF.

The table lists this clone with a few counts. This chain joins TRBV6-5 and TRBJ1-3, with no clear D. This CDR3 has 15 residues. Germline V CDR1 and CDR2: MNHEY, SVGAGI. The V gene lost 0 bases and the J gene lost 0 bases, with 6 bases spanning the gap. The CDR3: CASSYSRYSGNTIYF. The CDR3 nucleotides are TGTGCCAGCAGTTACTCTCGCTACTCTGGAAACACCATATATTTT.

This rearrangement joins TRBV29-1 to TRBJ1-1; 10 nucleotides agree with TRBD1. The CDR3 loop spans 12 amino acids. V lost 8 bases and J lost 4; bases outside the gene matches: 4. Germline CDR1 reads SQVTM; CDR2 reads ANQGSEA. This CDR3 reads CSSGQGGTEAFF. CDR3 in DNA: TGCAGCTCCGGACAGGGGGGCACTGAAGCTTTCTTT.

The rearrangement joins TRBV7-2 to TRBJ1-2; TRBD1 agrees at 7 bases. The J segment lost 4 bases and the V segment lost 5 bases, leaving 10 bases of the junction unmatched. CDR1 and CDR2 from the germline V gene are SGHTA and FQGNSA. The CDR3 has 15 amino acids. Written as DNA, the CDR3 is TGTGCCAGCAGCCAACCCCAGGGGGTTGTCTATGGCTACACCTTC. Its translation is CASSQPQGVVYGYTF.

V and J are TRBV18 and TRBJ2-3; the D gene is possibly TRBD1 (8 bases). CDR3 length equals 16 residues. The V gene lost 6 bases and the J gene lost 4 bases, with 20 bases spanning the gap. Germline V gene data show CDR1 as KGHSH and CDR2 as LQKENI. DNA of the CDR3: TGTGCCAGCTCTCCTAGCACCACAGGGGGGGCAGATACGCAGTATTTT. It is translated as CASSPSTTGGADTQYF. The variable domain in full, completed from reference TRBV18 and TRBJ2-3, reads NAGVMQNPRHLVRRRGQEARLRCSPMKGHSHVYWYRQLPEEGLKFMVYLQKENIIDESGMPKERFSAEFPKEGPSILRIQQVVRGDSAAYFCASSPSTTGGADTQYFGPGTRLTVL.

This chain uses TRBV18 with TRBJ2-5, with 9 bases identical to TRBD2. The V gene end was trimmed by 5 bases and the J gene end by 2 bases; junction bases not matched to a gene: 3. The CDR3 covers 14 residues. From germline, CDR1 is KGHSH and CDR2 LQKENI. Written as DNA, the CDR3 is TGTGCCAGCTCATCGCTAGCGGGACAAGAGACCCAGTACTTC. This sequence encodes CASSSLAGQETQYF.

V usage is TRBV11-3 and J usage is TRBJ2-3; 8 nucleotides line up with TRBD1. This CDR3 has 13 amino acids. Germline V lookup: CDR1 SGHNT, CDR2 YENEEA. The J segment lost 4 bases and the V segment lost 4 bases, leaving 1 base of the junction unmatched. The DNA for the CDR3 is TGTGCCAGCAGCTACAGGGGGGCAGATACGCAGTATTTT. Translation: CASSYRGADTQYF.

The chain links TRBV27 to TRBJ1-5; no definite D call. Germline values: CDR1 MNHEY, CDR2 SMNVEV (reference sequence). Between the trimmed V and J ends, which lost 6 bases and 1 base, there was a span of 10 bases. The CDR3 has 14 amino acids. The CDR3 here is CASRPGLSNQPQHF. For the CDR3, the DNA is TGTGCCAGCAGGCCGGGGTTGAGCAATCAGCCCCAGCATTTT.

The chain employs TRBV11-2 and TRBJ2-7; 9 bases map to TRBD1. V shed 6 bases, J shed 6 bases, and the junction held 15 bases outside the gene matches. This CDR3 region has 16 residues. Germline V lookup: CDR1 SGHAT, CDR2 FQNNGV. Written as DNA, the CDR3 is TGTGCCAGCAGTCCCTGGCGGGGACAGGGATTTGGCGAGCAGTACTTC. It specifies CASSPWRGQGFGEQYF.

CDR3 sequence (DNA): TGTGCCAGCAGCTTAACGGTCCTTAAAAACTATGGCTACACCTTC. It encodes CASSLTVLKNYGYTF. The rearrangement links TRBV13 to TRBJ1-2; no clear D gene. The CDR3 runs 15 residues. The germline V gene has CDR1 PRHDT and CDR2 FYEKMQ (reference sequence). V lost 2 bases and J 2 bases, leaving 12 bases between the germline ends.

The J gene is TRBJ2-7, the V gene TRBV10-2, with D possibly matching TRBD1 (6 bases). The CDR3 has 14 amino acids. Germline CDR1 WSHSY, CDR2 SAAADI. V lost 8 bases and J 6 bases, leaving 20 bases between the germline ends. The CDR3 spells CASVRDIPKGEQYF. The CDR3 nucleotides read TGCGCCAGCGTCCGGGACATTCCAAAGGGCGAGCAGTACTTC.

J is TRBJ1-2 and V is TRBV28, with TRBD1 as a possible D gene (5 bases). The V gene's germline CDR1 is MDHEN and CDR2 SYDVKM. The CDR3 extends over 14 amino acids. V lost 10 bases and J 1 base, leaving 16 bases between the germline ends. The CDR3 nucleotides are TGTGCCACCTCCATCGGGGGTGGTAACTATGGCTACACCTTC. Translating it yields CATSIGGGNYGYTF.

The CDR3 is CSVEVQGSYEQYF. CDR3 sequence (DNA): TGCAGCGTTGAAGTCCAGGGTTCCTACGAGCAGTACTTC. The chain has TRBV29-1 and TRBJ2-7, with a weak D call TRBD1 (5 bases). The CDR3 is made up of 13 amino acids. With 1 base removed from V and 1 base from J, the gap between germline ends came to 8 bases. Per germline, CDR1 SQVTM and CDR2 ANQGSEA.

The CDR3 loop reads CASSESGGLGTTQYF. The CDR3 DNA follows: TGTGCCAGCAGCGAAAGTGGGGGCCTCGGAACGACCCAGTACTTC. This chain uses TRBV7-7 with TRBJ2-5, with D perhaps TRBD1 (6 bases). Germline V lookup: CDR1 SSHAT, CDR2 FNYEAQ (reference sequence). This CDR3 region has 15 residues. V was shortened by 5 bases and J by 7 bases, with 20 bases between the two germline ends.

CDR3 amino acids: CASSSSPGQGHEQYF. DNA of the CDR3: TGTGCCAGCAGCTCCTCACCGGGACAGGGCCACGAGCAGTACTTC. The V gene is TRBV7-9, the J gene TRBJ2-7; TRBD1 matches at 9 bases. Germline loops: CDR1 SEHNR, CDR2 FQNEAQ (reference sequence). The ends lost 4 bases at V and 5 bases at J; junction bases unmatched: 9. The CDR3 covers 15 residues.

V and J are TRBV27 and TRBJ2-3, with a tentative D call TRBD2 (7 bases). CDR1 and CDR2 (germline): MNHEY, SMNVEV (reference sequence). The CDR3 length is 14 residues. The V end was cut by 5 bases, the J end by 10 bases, with 19 bases between. The chain's CDR3 is CASSGSGGAWAQYF. In DNA, the CDR3 is TGTGCCAGCAGTGGTAGTGGGGGGGCCTGGGCGCAGTATTTT.